This TCR beta chain is from a study of cytomegalovirus exposure and HLA in healthy donors (dated by TCRdb to 2016 to 2017). Describing the broader study: In an earlier analysis of approximately 640 of the donors, 276 Gb of sequence data and 100 million or so unique TCR beta sequences from about 190 million T cells were reported. An early release covering 550 to 650 HLA-typed donors comprised about 320 gigabases of sequencing data and about 90 million unique TCR sequences. The genetic ancestry cluster associated with self-reported Caucasian donors included 80% to 90% of the roughly 410 genotyped donors. The study aimed to test whether cataloging public T cell receptors could reveal signatures of past pathogen exposure. The study profiled the T cell repertoires of fewer than 850 subjects by immunosequencing and related them to cytomegalovirus serostatus. A separate validation cohort of 100 to 150 different subjects was used in addition to the 666-subject first cohort. The study combined high-throughput TCR immunosequencing, statistical association of individual TCRs with disease status, and machine learning to predict cytomegalovirus infection status. In a later analysis, previously published TCR beta repertoires from more than 500 donors were re-analyzed and high-resolution HLA genotyping was added so that TCR occurrence patterns could be studied. Rather than using new phenotypic data, the later analysis identified candidate immune exposures from TCR beta sequences and from how often those sequences occurred across donors. To decide whether each TCR beta V gene segment behaved as functional or pseudogenic, an earlier analysis of some 570 of the donors relied on high-throughput TCR beta sequencing. Donor age, sex, ethnicity and CMV serostatus were compiled together with the repertoire data. A later genetic analysis used genome-wide SNP genotypes for about 65% of the 666 donors, treating that subset as a discovery cohort. Every discovery cohort repertoire had been produced on one sequencing platform. Class I and class II HLA loci were covered by the typing at four-digit resolution. The number of typed donors differed by locus: roughly 629-630 for A, B, C, DRB1 and DQB1; 522 for DQA1; approximately 610 for DPA1; and roughly 470 for DPB1. Five DR-DQ haplotypes were handled as single units for association and clustering because linkage in the cohort was strong. Among approximately 370 genotyped donors of the cohort, an average of around 240,000 unique TCR beta nucleotide sequences was sequenced per donor, of which 15% to 20% were non-productive.

The germline V gene supplies CDR1 SGDLS and CDR2 YYNGEE. Taken from cysteine to phenylalanine, the CDR3 has 19 residues. The kept DNA is CDR3 alone, 57 bases in frame from the first base. At the junction V is shortened by 0 bases and J by 1 base; bases outside the gene matches: 10. About this clone itself: The antigen it recognizes is unknown.

The library was generated by the immunoSEQ multiplex PCR assay. For the multiplex PCR, a mixture combining 60 forward primers for TCR Vbeta segments and 13 reverse primers for TCR Jbeta segments was used. The CDR3 region of rearranged TCR beta genes was amplified from genomic DNA by a multiplex PCR assay. The amplified TCR beta libraries were sequenced on the Illumina HiSeq System as 87-base-pair reads. Concerning the study's data processing: A later analysis tallied roughly 78 million unique TCR beta chains across the approximately 670 repertoires, and 10 million to 11 million of those chains were shared by two or more donors. A nearest-neighbor algorithm error-corrected the raw reads and collapsed the reads into unique sequences, merging closely related sequences to remove PCR and sequencing errors. CDR3 sequences were aligned to IMGT reference sequences to assign V, D and J gene segments. For a sequence to be retained, a match of at least six nucleotides was required to both a V gene segment and a J gene segment. Rearrangements were classified as productive when the CDR3 lacked stop codons and remained in frame with V and J, and all other rearrangements were classified as non-productive. CDR3 was defined according to IMGT convention as the region running from the second conserved V-encoded cysteine to the conserved J-encoded phenylalanine. The earlier analysis of about 560 of the donors excluded any sequence lacking an unambiguous match to a single V gene segment. In an earlier analysis of about 590 of the donors, a V segment was called functional when productive rearrangements were above 56.7%, and segregating when the standard deviation between donors exceeded 5%. To diagnose cytomegalovirus status from the catalog of TCR beta chain sequences, a statistical classification framework was built. A later analysis assigned V and J genes by comparing TCR nucleotide sequences with IMGT/GENE-DB human TR gene sequences. The TCRdist pipeline was used in a later analysis to assign CDR3 sequences and most-parsimonious VDJ recombination scenarios. In a later analysis, each TCR beta chain was defined by its CDR3 amino acid sequence together with its V-gene family, and reads without a unique V-gene family were excluded. To address suspected cross-contamination and a sequencing artifact, a later analysis removed approximately 590 highly shared, low-generation-probability nucleotide sequences. For each public chain, a later analysis derived a clonal expansion index from normalized ranks of inferred template counts within each repertoire. In a later analysis, generation probabilities were computed using a VDJ recombination model fitted to out-of-frame rearrangements, and the results were checked against IGoR. In a later analysis, hypergeometric tests were used to score TCR-TCR, TCR-HLA and TCR-CMV co-occurrence, with a repertoire-size bias correction applied to TCR pairs. To estimate false discovery rates, a later analysis permuted the HLA or CMV assignments 20 times. In a later analysis, co-occurring TCRs were grouped using DBSCAN, and TCRdist sequence similarity was added for clustering within HLA-allele-positive subsets. For co-occurrence clustering, repertoires with fewer than 30,000 or more than 120,000 public chains were excluded, along with about five repertoires with anomalous nucleotide sharing. Drawn from immuneACCESS, this table holds only the in-frame rearrangements with V and J called that TCRdb kept. Clones are partly lost; checked studies trace under half to an unresolved V gene and leave the rest unexplained. That table supplies the V and J calls and clone size; D and trimming were determined from the DNA. The sample's records list around 110,000 clones. Around 6.5% of the sample is held by the ten biggest clonotypes.

The cohort consisted of some 730 healthy bone marrow donors. All cohort members were sampled while nominally healthy, although unrecorded immune exposures were likely present. The donor was CMV seropositive and belonged to the group of 250 to 300 seropositive cohort members. Each donor provided a peripheral blood sample, and peripheral blood mononuclear cells were used for TCR beta sequencing. The Qiagen DNeasy Blood Extraction Kit was used to extract genomic DNA from the blood cell samples. Results the study describes overall, beyond this receptor: The 87-base-pair reads could not distinguish some IMGT-functional V segments, including TRBV6-2 and TRBV6-3, so those segments were excluded. An association between a missense DCLRE1C variant and V-gene and J-gene trimming of TCR beta chains was found in a later genetic analysis and replicated in an independent cohort. Broadly in line with IMGT annotations, most TCR beta V segments showed up in productive rearrangements about 90% or about 30% of the time in an earlier analysis of several hundred of the donors. Specific HLA alleles were associated with 16,951 TCR beta sequences at a false discovery rate of 0.05 in a later analysis. When HLA alleles, especially DR and DQ, strongly co-occurred, attributing TCR associations to individual alleles was difficult. A few of the identified cytomegalovirus-associated TCR beta chains were confirmed in vitro to be specific for cytomegalovirus antigens. Presence/absence analyses assumed roughly uniform sequencing depth across donors, an assumption that may not hold. Because HLA typing was unavailable for some donors at each locus, only the typed subset was used in association tests. In a later genetic analysis, fewer N-insertions in productive TCRs were reported among donors in an Asian-associated ancestry cluster than the roughly 700-donor mean. In the study, about 150 TCR beta chains were listed as associated with cytomegalovirus. In both the original and validation cohorts, the classifier was reported to diagnose cytomegalovirus status with high specificity and sensitivity. The authors suggested that the approach could potentially be extended to other disease states and immunological phenotypes. This cohort had only TCR beta chains sequenced, and the lack of alpha or paired-chain data limited which features could be detected. CMV serostatus was the only immune exposure information available for the cohort. In a later analysis, HLA-associated TCR beta chains showed more clonal expansion and lower generation probabilities than non-associated chains that were equally common. In a later analysis, TCR association rates were found to vary across HLA loci, with the most associated TCRs seen for DRB1 alleles and the fewest for HLA-C alleles. Because counts were too low, roughly 17 rarely observed V segments, including chromosome 9 orphons, were left out of the earlier analysis of 500 to 750 of the donors. Correlated functional status among segregating V segments might be attributable to linkage disequilibrium, but an unknown experimental factor could not be ruled out. A further reported finding was that TCR beta sequences accurately predicted the HLA-A and HLA-B alleles for most subjects in the first cohort. The sequencing pipeline was judged likely to have produced a cluster of highly shared sequence variants as a technical artifact. Several of the top co-occurrence clusters appeared to be linked to parvovirus B19, influenza, CMV and Epstein-Barr virus, according to a later analysis. Across donors, most TCR sequences were observed very rarely, whereas some public TCRs were present in many individuals. According to a later analysis, most CMV-associated TCR beta chains appeared to be HLA-restricted, and the HLA associations seemed to be driven largely by CMV exposure.

Sequenced sample: PBMCs. Recombination linked TRBV9 to TRBJ2-3, with 11 bases matching TRBD2. The receptor was derived from a man in his forties or fifties in good health and CMV-seropositive. The DNA sequence is given as TGTGCCAGCAGCGTAGGAGGTAGCGGGAGGGGTTTCCGCACAGATACGCAGTATTTT. Its protein reads: CASSVGGSGRGFRTDTQYF.